The subject of this entry is one T cell receptor beta chain. This specimen belongs to a study of T cell responses to AZD1222 COVID-19 vaccine. V lost 0 bases and J 0 bases, leaving 13 bases between the germline ends. The CDR3 is made up of 16 amino acids. In germline, CDR1 is SGHDT, CDR2 YYEEEE. Clones were sequenced by immunoSEQ multiplex PCR, and TCRdb holds only the in-frame ones, with some missing. The sample contains some 130,000 clones, 90% of which appear only once. V usage is TRBV5-6 and J usage is TRBJ2-7; D is tentatively TRBD1 or TRBD2 (5 bases each). The source is an adult in good health. The sample was peripheral blood, taken on day 0 of AZD1222 vaccination. The CDR3 sequence is CASSLAGTRNSYEQYF. The CDR3 DNA reads TGTGCCAGCAGCTTGGCGGGGACCCGAAACTCCTACGAGCAGTACTTC.